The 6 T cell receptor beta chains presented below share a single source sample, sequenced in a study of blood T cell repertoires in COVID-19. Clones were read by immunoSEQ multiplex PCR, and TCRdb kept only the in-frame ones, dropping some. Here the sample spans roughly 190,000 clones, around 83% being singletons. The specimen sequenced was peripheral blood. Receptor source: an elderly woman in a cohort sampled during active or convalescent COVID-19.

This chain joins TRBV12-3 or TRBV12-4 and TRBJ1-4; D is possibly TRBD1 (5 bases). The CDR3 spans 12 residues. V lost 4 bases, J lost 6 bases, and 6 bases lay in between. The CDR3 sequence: CASSSGYEKLFF. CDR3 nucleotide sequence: TGTGCCAGCAGTTCAGGGTATGAAAAACTGTTTTTT.

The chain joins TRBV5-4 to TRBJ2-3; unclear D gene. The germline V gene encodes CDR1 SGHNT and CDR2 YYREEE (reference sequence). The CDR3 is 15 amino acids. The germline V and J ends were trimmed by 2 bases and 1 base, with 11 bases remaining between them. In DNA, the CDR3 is TGTGCCAGCAGCTTAATGACTGAACGCACAGATACGCAGTATTTT. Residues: CASSLMTERTDTQYF.

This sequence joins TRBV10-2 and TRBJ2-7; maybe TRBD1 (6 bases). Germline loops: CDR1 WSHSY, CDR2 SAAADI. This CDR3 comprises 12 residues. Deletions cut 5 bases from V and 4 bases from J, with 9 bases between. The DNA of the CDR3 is TGCGCCAGCAGTTCGACAGGTTACGAGCAGTACGTC. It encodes CASSSTGYEQYV.

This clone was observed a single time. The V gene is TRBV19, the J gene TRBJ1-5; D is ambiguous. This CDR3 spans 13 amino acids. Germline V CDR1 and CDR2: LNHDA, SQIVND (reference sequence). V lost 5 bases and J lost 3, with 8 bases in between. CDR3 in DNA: TGTGCCAGTAGTGACACGGTCAATCAGCCCCAGCATTTT. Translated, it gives CASSDTVNQPQHF.

This CDR3 reads CAWSVQKRGPRLSSYNSPLHF. CDR3 bases: TGTGCCTGGAGTGTACAGAAACGGGGTCCCCGTCTTAGCTCCTATAATTCACCCCTCCACTTT. This rearrangement joins TRBV30 to TRBJ1-6, with D hard to call. The CDR3 totals 21 residues. In germline, CDR1 is GTSNPN, CDR2 SVGIG (reference sequence). The V and J ends lost 0 bases and 0 bases respectively, with 24 bases between them.

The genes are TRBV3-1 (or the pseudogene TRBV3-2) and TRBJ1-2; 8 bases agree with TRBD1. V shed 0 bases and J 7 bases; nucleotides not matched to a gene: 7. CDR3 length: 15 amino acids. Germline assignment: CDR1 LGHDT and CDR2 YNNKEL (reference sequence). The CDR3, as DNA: TGTGCCAGCAGCCAAGACCCAGGGGGCGCCGGTGGCTACACCTTC. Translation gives CASSQDPGGAGGYTF.